These T cell receptor beta chains were read from a single sample in a study of beta chain features in type 1 diabetes. Sequenced by immunoSEQ multiplex PCR; TCRdb stores in-frame clones only, minus some. The sample consists of 130,000 to 150,000 clones, around 13% of them appearing once. The sequenced sample was central memory CD4+ T cells from blood. Receptors originate from a man aged 18 to 30 with type 1 diabetes. Each CDR3 is given with its conserved first and last residue. Fields, in order: clone size, D gene, V gene, J gene, CDR3 DNA, CDR3 protein. A D gene is named only where the DNA matches it firmly. Size is stated for part of the rows, as once, few or many counts, or as a class when the clone is expanded.

>NA|NA|TRBV28|TRBJ1-6
TGTGCCAGCAGGCCCATTCAAGATTCACCCCTCCACTTT
CASRPIQDSPLHF
>NA|TRBD1|TRBV5-1|TRBJ2-3
TGCGCCAGCCACTCGACAGGGGAGGTGGGTAGAGATACGCAGTATTTT
CASHSTGEVGRDTQYF
>NA|NA|TRBV19|TRBJ2-7
TGTGCCAGTAGTACCGCGAACAGCCTCTACGAGCAGTACTTC
CASSTANSLYEQYF
>many|NA|TRBV18|TRBJ2-7
TGTGCCAGCTCACCATATAGGGGTTCCTACGAGCAGTACTTC
CASSPYRGSYEQYF
>many|NA|TRBV7-2|TRBJ2-3
TGTGCCAGCAGCTTAGTACAGTATAGCACAGATACGCAGTATTTT
CASSLVQYSTDTQYF
>few|NA|TRBV6-1|TRBJ2-3
TGTGCCAGCAGTCGGGACCAGGATACGCAGTATTTT
CASSRDQDTQYF
>few|NA|TRBV7-2|TRBJ2-1
TGTGCCAGCAGCTCGATAGGGGGGAGCTCCTACAATGAGCAGTTCTTC
CASSSIGGSSYNEQFF
>NA|NA|TRBV7-9|TRBJ2-1
TGTGCCAGCAGCCCGCGGCTAGCCACCAATGAGCAGTTCTTC
CASSPRLATNEQFF
>few|NA|TRBV19|TRBJ1-5
TGTGCCAGTAGTACACACCACCTAATACAGGGTGTCAACCAGCCCCAGCATTTT
CASSTHHLIQGVNQPQHF
>NA|NA|TRBV27|TRBJ2-7
TGTGCCAGCAGTTTAGATCCACAGGCCTACGAGCAGTACTTC
CASSLDPQAYEQYF
>many|TRBD1|TRBV9|TRBJ1-1
TGTGCCAGCAGCCCAGGGGGCATGAACACTGAAGCTTTCTTT
CASSPGGMNTEAFF
>few|NA|TRBV2|TRBJ1-1
TGTGCCAGCTGTTGGAGGAACACTGAAGCTTTCTTT
CASCWRNTEAFF
>NA|NA|TRBV2|TRBJ1-1
TGTGCCAGCGGGTTGGCATCGAACACTGAAGCTTTCTTT
CASGLASNTEAFF
>few|NA|TRBV7-2|TRBJ1-2
TGTGCCAGCAGCTTAGGAGGGTTCCGTAGCTACACCTTC
CASSLGGFRSYTF
>NA|TRBD2|TRBV5-1|TRBJ2-5
TGCGCCAGCAGCTTCTCCGGGACTAGCGGCTCGAAAGAGACCCAGTACTTC
CASSFSGTSGSKETQYF
>few|NA|TRBV21-1|TRBJ2-1
TGTGCCAGCAGCAAAGGGTGGGGCGGTACTTACAATGAGCAGTTCTTC
CASSKGWGGTYNEQFF
>NA|NA|TRBV7-3|TRBJ1-5
TGTGCCAGCAGCTTAAGCGAGGGTCAGCCCCAGCATTTT
CASSLSEGQPQHF
>NA|NA|TRBV7-8|TRBJ2-5
TGTGCCAGCAGCTCCCCCGGTGGTGTGGCCCAGTACTTC
CASSSPGGVAQYF
>NA|NA|TRBV30|TRBJ1-4
TGTGCCTGGAGTTCGCCGGGAGAAAAACTGTTTTTT
CAWSSPGEKLFF
>few|TRBD1|TRBV7-9|TRBJ2-3
TGTGCCAGCAGCTTAGACATGGCAGGGGGCATAGCAGATACGCAGTATTTT
CASSLDMAGGIADTQYF
>many|NA|TRBV29-1|TRBJ2-2
TGCAGCGCGGGACAGAACACCGGGGAGCTGTTTTTT
CSAGQNTGELFF
>NA|NA|TRBV7-9|TRBJ1-4
TGTGCCAGCAGCTTAGCAGGCGACGGGAGGGGAAAACTGTTTTTT
CASSLAGDGRGKLFF